This T cell receptor beta chain was obtained from a study of low-dose radiotherapy and immunotherapy resistance in tumors. The wider study: Daily intake of oral aspirin 300 mg by patients lasted four cycles and began on cycle 1 day 1.

The CDR3 has 15 residues. Germline V gives CDR1 MNHNS, CDR2 SASEGT. V gave up 2 bases and J gave up 1 base, with 11 bases separating them. Enrollment required an advanced solid tumor negative for tumor-infiltrating lymphocytes. TRAV- and TRBV-specific primers were used for first-strand cDNA, which covered alpha and beta chains. A constant-region primer paired with the V-primer adapter amplified TCRs over 20 PCR cycles. One entry per CDR3 protein, called by TCRdb with MiXCR from the reads. In the table there are around 20,000 distinct CDR3 sequences, around 74% of which are singletons. This TCR derives from a human donor with advanced metastatic prostate, ovarian, gallbladder or colorectal cancer (not recorded which). This table probably holds off-target reads from a library built for another chain. The chain recombines TRBV6-1 with TRBJ2-5; tentatively, D is TRBD1 (5 bases). CDR3 in DNA: TGTGCCAGCAGTGAACGAAGGGGCGGCCAAGAGACCCAGTACTTC. Translating it yields CASSERRGGQETQYF.